This T cell receptor beta chain was sequenced in a study of human T cells and chemical hapten exposure. On the study more broadly: During the roughly 25-week study period, patients had diphenylcyclopropenone applied to the scalp every week.

This CDR3 comprises 14 residues. The germline V gene encodes CDR1 SGHNT and CDR2 YYREEE (reference sequence). V lost 4 bases and J lost 8; bases outside the gene matches: 6. Original handling: Approximately 99,000 TCRs per sample was the median, with a range of roughly 23,224 to 750,000. TCRdb redid the calling of the RACE reads with MiXCR, one entry per CDR3 protein. The V and J calls here are based on TCRdb, not the publication. In the table there are over 55,000 distinct CDR3 sequences, roughly 10% of which are singletons. This clonotype was recorded many times. Regarding time point: patch test 3, about 24 weeks after DPC sensitization. Specified treatment: therapeutic diphenylcyclopropenone sensitization with weekly scalp DPC. Alopecia patients deemed DPC-suitable, aged 18 to 70, excluding pregnancy. RNA extraction used unfractionated whole blood as the source of total RNA.

The clonotype was recovered from a woman aged 45 to 65 with alopecia areata. Some clones in this sample may be carry-over from other donors' samples. Sample: whole blood, taken in connection with sensitization to the hapten diphenylcyclopropenone (DPC). The chain recombines TRBV5-4 with TRBJ1-2, with 12 bases fitting TRBD1. Here the CDR3 reads CASSRGQGAAGYTF. The CDR3 DNA reads as TGTGCCAGCAGCAGGGGACAGGGGGCAGCCGGCTACACCTTC.